This T cell receptor (beta chain) was recorded in a study of tumor-infiltrating lymphocytes in primary liver carcinoma. Study details: Ranging in age from 30 to 69 years, the patients were men and women.

Concerning this clonotype itself: A much larger clone lies one base from this, so it may be a read error.

DNA and RNA were both co-extracted from around 20-30 mg of bulk tissue that had not been sorted. cDNA specific to TCR beta was made from 500 ng of total RNA, with a constant-region primer employed for priming. Three nested multiplex PCR rounds, a slightly modified ARM-PCR method, built the TCR beta libraries. PCR rounds one and two used TRBV1-TRBV30 forward primers with a C-beta reverse primer for about 11 cycles each. MiXCR was run by TCRdb on the multiplex PCR reads, yielding one entry per CDR3 protein. The sample has fewer than 70,000 distinct CDR3 sequences; approximately 70% are singletons. From germline, CDR1 is MNHGY and CDR2 SAAAGT. This CDR3 contains 13 residues.

The genes are TRBV6-8 and TRBJ2-5; TRBD2 might be the D (6 bases). The TCR was taken from a man aged 40-55 years with primary liver carcinoma and hepatitis B virus infection. Sequences were obtained from liver tumor tissue from sampling region 2. Regarding subset: tumor region T2, inferior pole. CDR3 sequence: CASRVVAEDTQYF. The CDR3, as DNA: TGTGCCAGCAGGGTAGTAGCGGAAGATACCCAGTACTTC.